This T cell receptor (beta chain) was profiled in a study of cytomegalovirus exposure and HLA in healthy donors. Trimming cost V 6 bases and J 5 bases; bases outside gene matches: 3. The CDR3 sequence is 13 residues long. Germline CDR1 is LNHDA and CDR2 is SQIVND (reference sequence). PCR employed 60 Vbeta and 13 Jbeta primers. TCRdb's copy holds only in-frame clones and misses some; the assay was immunoSEQ multiplex PCR. This sample carries fewer than 120,000 clones, approximately 80% of them seen once, and the ten largest clones take roughly 5.6%. For this clone: Within the sample, other DNA sequences also encode this same CDR3.

The specimen sequenced was PBMCs. The rearrangement joins TRBV19 to TRBJ2-5, with 10 positions matching TRBD1. The clonotype was recovered from a man in his thirties or forties in good health and CMV-seropositive. The CDR3 spells CASRTGGGETQYF. CDR3 coding DNA: TGTGCCAGTAGGACAGGGGGCGGGGAGACCCAGTACTTC.